This TCR beta chain is from a study of identical twins. Study-wide findings and caveats: There is a chance that invariant MAIT and iNKT cells partially muddied zero-insertion analyses.

This clonotype was detected a few times. The antigen remains undetermined. V was pared by 6 bases and J by 4 bases, with 22 bases between. The V gene's germline CDR1 is LGHDT and CDR2 YNNKEL (reference sequence). The CDR3 contains 17 residues. A template switching step contributed a universal primer site, while unique molecular identifiers were present in the cDNA. TCRdb processed the 5' RACE reads anew with MiXCR; each CDR3 protein has one entry. The table includes about 200,000 distinct CDR3 sequences, 15% to 20% detected once. The data also belong to a second study, concerning T cells expressing NK-cell markers. That paper notes: Each TCR beta repertoire originated in sorted T cells that were CD3+CD56+NKG2C+, CD3+CD56+NKG2C- or CD3+CD56-NKG2C+. Dominant NKG2C+ clonotypes accounted for about 1.0-8% of CD8+ T cells in six donors.

The chain couples TRBV3-1 to TRBJ2-1; D may correspond to TRBD1 or TRBD2 (6 bases each). Sequenced input: CD8+ T cells sorted from blood. The clonotype was recovered from a woman under 30 in good health. CDR3 sequence reads: CASSLAGRGTRYNEQFF. The CDR3 DNA follows: TGTGCCAGCAGTCTTGCGGGGAGAGGGACACGATACAATGAGCAGTTCTTC.